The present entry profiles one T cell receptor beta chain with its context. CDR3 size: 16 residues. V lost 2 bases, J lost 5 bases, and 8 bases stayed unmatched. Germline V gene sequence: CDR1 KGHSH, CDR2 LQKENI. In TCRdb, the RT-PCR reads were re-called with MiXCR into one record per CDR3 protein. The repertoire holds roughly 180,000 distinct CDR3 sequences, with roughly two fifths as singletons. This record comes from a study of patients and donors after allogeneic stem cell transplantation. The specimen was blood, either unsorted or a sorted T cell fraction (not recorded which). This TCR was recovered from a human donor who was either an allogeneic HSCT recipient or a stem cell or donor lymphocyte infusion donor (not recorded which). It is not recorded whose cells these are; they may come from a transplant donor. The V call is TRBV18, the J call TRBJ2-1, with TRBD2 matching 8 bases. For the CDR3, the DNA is TGTGCCAGCTCACCAGTGGTAGCGGGAATGAACAATGAGCAGTTCTTC. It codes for CASSPVVAGMNNEQFF.